This TCR beta chain was captured by sequencing in a study of blood T cell repertoires in COVID-19. The data were produced by immunoSEQ multiplex PCR, yet TCRdb's version contains in-frame clones alone and is incomplete. The sample carries roughly 140,000 clones, approximately 86% recorded once. The V and J ends lost 5 bases and 8 bases, in that order; junction bases with no gene match: 9. The V gene's germline CDR1 is MDHEN and CDR2 SYDVKM. The length of the CDR3 is 16 residues. The sequenced sample was peripheral blood. This receptor was taken from a woman aged 55 to 70 with active or convalescent COVID-19. The V gene is TRBV28, the J gene TRBJ1-6, with 10 bases that match TRBD1. The CDR3 region has the DNA TGTGCCAGCAGTATCCCCCCCGGGACAGGGGATTCACCCCTCCACTTT. It encodes CASSIPPGTGDSPLHF.